The 9 T cell receptor beta chains below come from one sample, sequenced in a study of early T cells in non-severe SARS-CoV-2 infection. Via MiXCR, TCRdb re-called the 5' RACE reads, giving one row per CDR3 protein. Of more than 90,000 distinct CDR3 sequences listed, approximately 13% are singletons. Sample: whole blood. The receptors stem from an adult who was a healthcare worker with PCR-confirmed SARS-CoV-2 infection or an uninfected control (not recorded which).

This clonotype appeared many times. This rearrangement joins TRBV6-6 to TRBJ1-2; D might be TRBD1 (5 bases). The CDR3 runs 17 residues. V was trimmed by 2 bases and J by 4 bases, leaving 20 bases between them. Germline V gives CDR1 MNHNY, CDR2 SVGAGI (reference sequence). CDR3 sequence reads: CASSYENGRGRGYGYTF. In DNA, the CDR3 is TGTGCCAGCAGTTACGAAAATGGGCGAGGAAGGGGCTATGGCTACACCTTC.

This clonotype was detected many times. This CDR3 reads CSAAQGVFAEAFF. CDR3 coding DNA: TGCAGCGCCGCTCAGGGGGTATTCGCTGAAGCTTTCTTT. The rearrangement joins TRBV29-1 to TRBJ1-1; 7 bases fit TRBD1. Trimming removed 7 bases from V and 6 bases from J; junction bases left unmatched: 11. The germline gives CDR1 SQVTM, CDR2 ANQGSEA. This CDR3 is 13 amino acids long.

Many counts were recorded for this clonotype. The rearrangement uses TRBV11-2 and TRBJ1-4, with 12 bases lining up with TRBD1. CDR1 is SGHAT, CDR2 FQNNGV, per germline. CDR3 length: 15 amino acids. J gave up 8 bases and V 5 bases, and 6 bases lay outside the gene matches. The CDR3 nucleotides read TGTGCCAGCAGCCAGGCCGGGACAGGGGGCGAAAAACTGTTTTTT. Translating gives CASSQAGTGGEKLFF.

The chain joins TRBV5-1 to TRBJ2-7; TRBD2 agrees at 11 bases. V lost 4 bases to trimming and J lost 3 bases; unmatched junction nucleotides: 3. CDR1 is SGHRS and CDR2 is YFSETQ in the germline V gene. This CDR3 is built from 14 residues. The chain's CDR3 is CASSTSGGVYEQYF. The CDR3 nucleotides read TGCGCCAGCAGCACTAGCGGGGGCGTCTACGAGCAGTACTTC.

This clonotype has at least ten counts. The chain is built from TRBV14 and TRBJ2-7; TRBD1 matches 7 bases. Unmatched junction bases numbered 8, after V lost 4 bases and J lost 2 bases. CDR3 length: 15 amino acids. Germline V gives CDR1 SGHDN, CDR2 FVKESK. This chain's CDR3 is CASSRRQGLPYEQYF. The CDR3 nucleotides are TGTGCCAGCAGCCGCCGACAGGGATTACCCTACGAGCAGTACTTC.

The rearrangement links TRBV11-2 to TRBJ2-1, with 7 nucleotides matching TRBD2. Trimming removed 1 base from V and 5 bases from J; junction bases left unmatched: 5. The CDR3 spans 15 residues. From germline, CDR1 is SGHAT and CDR2 FQNNGV. The CDR3 coding sequence is TGTGCCAGCAGCTTAGCCCCTGGGGGGGACAATGAGCAGTTCTTC. Translated, it gives CASSLAPGGDNEQFF. Supplemented by reference TRBV11-2 and TRBJ2-1, the full variable domain reads EAGVAQSPRYKIIEKRQSVAFWCNPISGHATLYWYQQILGQGPKLLIQFQNNGVVDDSQLPKDRFSAERLKGVDSTLKIQPAKLEDSAVYLCASSLAPGGDNEQFFGPGTRLTVL.

This clonotype was seen many times. The J gene is TRBJ2-7, the V gene TRBV13; TRBD2 matches at 9 bases. CDR1 and CDR2 (germline): PRHDT, FYEKMQ (reference sequence). Trimming took 2 bases from V and 3 from J; bases not matched to a gene: 5. This CDR3 has 15 amino acids. The CDR3 protein is CASSLSRGGVYEQYF. The CDR3 DNA reads as TGTGCCAGCAGCTTATCGCGGGGGGGCGTCTACGAGCAGTACTTC.

For this clonotype: This clone may be a read error of a much larger clone one base away. This chain connects TRBV20-1 to TRBJ2-1; D remains unclear. The CDR3 is 13 residues long. The germline CDR1 and CDR2 sequences are DFQATT and SNEGSKA (reference sequence). The V gene lost 8 bases and the J gene lost 7 bases, with 18 bases spanning the gap. The CDR3, as DNA: TGCAGTCAAAAATCCCAGGCTGCAAATGAGCAGTTCTTC. Translating it yields CSQKSQAANEQFF.

Only a few counts were recorded for this clonotype. J is TRBJ2-1 and V is TRBV18, with TRBD2 matching 9 bases. Germline values: CDR1 KGHSH, CDR2 LQKENI. The CDR3 is 17 amino acids. V lost 4 bases to trimming and J lost 1 base; unmatched junction nucleotides: 8. The CDR3 coding sequence is TGTGCCAGCTCACTTCTGCCGGGACTAGCTTCCTACAATGAGCAGTTCTTC. It is translated as CASSLLPGLASYNEQFF.